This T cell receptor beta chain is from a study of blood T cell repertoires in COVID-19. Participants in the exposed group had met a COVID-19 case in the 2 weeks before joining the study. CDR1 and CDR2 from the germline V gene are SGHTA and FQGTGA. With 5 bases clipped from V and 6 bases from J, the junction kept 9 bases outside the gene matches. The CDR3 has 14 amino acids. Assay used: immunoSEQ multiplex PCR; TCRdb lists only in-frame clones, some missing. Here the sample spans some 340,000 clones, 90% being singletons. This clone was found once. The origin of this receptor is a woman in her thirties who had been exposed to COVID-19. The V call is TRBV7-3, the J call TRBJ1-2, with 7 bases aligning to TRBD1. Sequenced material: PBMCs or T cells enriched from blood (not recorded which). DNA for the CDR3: TGTGCCAGCAGCCTCGCAGGGGGTAGGGATGGCTACACCTTC. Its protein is CASSLAGGRDGYTF.